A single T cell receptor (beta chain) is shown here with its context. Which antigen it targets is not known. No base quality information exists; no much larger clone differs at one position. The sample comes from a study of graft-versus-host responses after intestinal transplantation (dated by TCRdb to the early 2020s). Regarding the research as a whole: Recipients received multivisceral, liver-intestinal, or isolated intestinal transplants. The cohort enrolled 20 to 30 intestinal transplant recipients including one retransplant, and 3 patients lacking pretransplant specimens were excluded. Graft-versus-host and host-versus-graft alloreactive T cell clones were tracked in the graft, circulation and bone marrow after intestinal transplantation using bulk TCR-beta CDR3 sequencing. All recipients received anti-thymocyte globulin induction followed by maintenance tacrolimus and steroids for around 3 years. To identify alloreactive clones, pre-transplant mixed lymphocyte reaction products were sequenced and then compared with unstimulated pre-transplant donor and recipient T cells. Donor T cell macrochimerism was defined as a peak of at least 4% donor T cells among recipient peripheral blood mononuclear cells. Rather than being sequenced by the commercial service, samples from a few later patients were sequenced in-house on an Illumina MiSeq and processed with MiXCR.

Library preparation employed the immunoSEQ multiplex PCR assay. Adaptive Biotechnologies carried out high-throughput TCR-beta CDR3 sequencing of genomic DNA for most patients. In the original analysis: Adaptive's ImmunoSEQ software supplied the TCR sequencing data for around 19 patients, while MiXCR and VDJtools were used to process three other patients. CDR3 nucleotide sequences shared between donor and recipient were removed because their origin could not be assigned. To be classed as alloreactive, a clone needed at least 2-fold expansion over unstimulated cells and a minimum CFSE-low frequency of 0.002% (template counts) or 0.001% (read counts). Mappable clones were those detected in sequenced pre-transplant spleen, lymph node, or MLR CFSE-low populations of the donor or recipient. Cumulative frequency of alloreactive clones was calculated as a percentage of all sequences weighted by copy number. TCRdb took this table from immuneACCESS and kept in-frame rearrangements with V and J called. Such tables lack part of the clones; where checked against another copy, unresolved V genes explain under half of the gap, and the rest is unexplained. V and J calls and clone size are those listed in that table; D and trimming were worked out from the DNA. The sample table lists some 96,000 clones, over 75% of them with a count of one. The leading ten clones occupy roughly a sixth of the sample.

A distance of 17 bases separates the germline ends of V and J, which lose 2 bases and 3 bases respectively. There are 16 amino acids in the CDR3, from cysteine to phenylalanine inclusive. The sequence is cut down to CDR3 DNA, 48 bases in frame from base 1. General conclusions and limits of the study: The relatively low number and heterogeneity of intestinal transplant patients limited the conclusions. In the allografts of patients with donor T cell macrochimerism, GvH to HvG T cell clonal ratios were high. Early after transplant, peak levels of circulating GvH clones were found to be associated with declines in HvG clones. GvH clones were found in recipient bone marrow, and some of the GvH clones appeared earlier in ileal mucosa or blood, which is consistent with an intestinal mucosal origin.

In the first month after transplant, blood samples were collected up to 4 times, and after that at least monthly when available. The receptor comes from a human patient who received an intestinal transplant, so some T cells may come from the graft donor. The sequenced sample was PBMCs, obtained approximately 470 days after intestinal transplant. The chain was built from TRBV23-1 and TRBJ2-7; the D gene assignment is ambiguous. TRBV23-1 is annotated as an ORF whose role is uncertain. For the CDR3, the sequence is CASSQDRAPGNYEQYF. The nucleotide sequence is TGCGCCAGCAGTCAAGACCGGGCTCCTGGAAACTACGAGCAGTACTTC.